This T cell receptor beta chain is from a study of shared clonotypes between healthy human individuals. CDR1 SNHLY and CDR2 FYNNEI come from the germline V gene. There are 15 residues in the CDR3. V shed 6 bases and J 5 bases; nucleotides not matched to a gene: 10. The method was immunoSEQ multiplex PCR; TCRdb's version includes in-frame clones alone and lacks a portion of them. Of roughly 1.4 million clones in the sample, about 98.5% are singletons; the top ten hold roughly 0.36%. The chain has TRBV2 and TRBJ2-1; 7 bases line up with TRBD1. The clonotype originates from a man aged 30-40 years in good health. The sequenced material came from naive CD4+ T cells sorted from blood. The subset was: CD45RA+ positively selected. CDR3 DNA: TGTGCCAGCAGGACCGCCGGGACAGAGAACAATGAGCAGTTCTTC. Translation gives CASRTAGTENNEQFF.